This T cell receptor (beta chain) is from a study of CD8 T cells in Susac syndrome. An input of about 0.5 to 1 ug of RNA was subjected to reverse transcription using random hexamers. The method of amplification for TCR beta CDR3 was immunoSEQ multiplex PCR, covering 54 Vbeta and 13 Jbeta. TCRdb re-called the immunoSEQ multiplex PCR reads with MiXCR, one entry per CDR3 protein. The sample lists fewer than 350,000 distinct CDR3 sequences; approximately 89% were seen once. Sequencing of TCR beta covered CD8+ and CD4+ T cells obtained from blood. Trimming left V 4 bases short and J 5 bases short, with 15 bases between. Germline V CDR1 and CDR2: LGHNA, YSLEER. CDR3 length: 15 amino acids.

What was sequenced was CD8+ T cells from PBMCs. The clonotype originates from a human donor with multiple sclerosis. The V call is TRBV4-3, the J call TRBJ1-5, with a weak D call TRBD1 (5 bases). The CDR3 coding sequence is TGCGCCAGCAGCCCCGGGACCTCGAGAGATCAGCCCCAGCATTTT. This sequence encodes CASSPGTSRDQPQHF.